The 31 T cell receptor beta chains below were found in one sample sequenced in a study of PD-L1 blockade in urothelial cancer. Time point indicated: peripheral blood 6 weeks after treatment start. Method: immunoSEQ multiplex PCR; TCRdb's copy keeps in-frame clones and lacks some. The sample records 120,000 or so clones, roughly 86% being singletons. This specimen was PBMCs, taken around atezolizumab (anti-PD-L1) treatment. These TCRs come from a man in his forties or fifties with urothelial cancer.

The genes are TRBV2 and TRBJ1-4; 8 bases map to TRBD1. The CDR3 consists of 15 residues. Germline CDR1 reads SNHLY; CDR2 reads FYNNEI. J gave up 7 bases and V 7 bases, and 11 bases lay outside the gene matches. The CDR3 coding sequence is TGTGCCAGCAAAAAGGACAGGGCCAGGAGTGAAAAACTGTTTTTT. It codes for CASKKDRARSEKLFF.

The V and J genes are TRBV28 and TRBJ1-2; no clear D. CDR1 and CDR2 from the germline V gene are MDHEN and SYDVKM. This CDR3 contains 11 residues. V lost 9 bases and J lost 8, with 13 bases in between. The CDR3 spells CASEEFGGYTF. CDR3 nucleotides: TGTGCCAGTGAGGAGTTCGGGGGCTACACCTTC.

V gene TRBV5-8 combines with J gene TRBJ2-5, with a possible D match to TRBD1 (6 bases). The germline V gene has CDR1 SGHTS and CDR2 YDEGEE. V shed 3 bases and J shed 0 bases, with 9 bases lying between them. The CDR3 spans 14 residues. CDR3 nucleotides: TGTGCCAGCAGCTACACAGGGTACCAAGAGACCCAGTACTTC. Protein product: CASSYTGYQETQYF.

V is TRBV28 and J is TRBJ2-7, with TRBD2 matching over 9 bases. In germline, CDR1 is MDHEN, CDR2 SYDVKM. The CDR3 has 14 residues. Trimming took 3 bases from V and 3 from J; bases not matched to a gene: 3. CDR3: CASSFLSGSYEQYF. CDR3 in DNA: TGTGCCAGCAGTTTCCTTAGCGGGAGCTACGAGCAGTACTTC.

The V gene is TRBV4-2, the J gene TRBJ2-3, with a possible D match to TRBD2 (5 bases). This CDR3 is built from 17 residues. The V end lost 0 bases, the J end lost 6 bases, and 19 bases lay between the germline ends. Germline CDR1 and CDR2: LGHNA and YNFKEQ. The CDR3 nucleotides read TGTGCCAGCAGCCAAGAAGGCCCGGGATCCCCCCCGGATACGCAGTATTTT. It specifies CASSQEGPGSPPDTQYF.

As for this clone: One junction end does not reproduce the germline sequence, and a read error may be involved. This rearrangement joins TRBV18 to TRBJ2-5; 7 positions match TRBD2. Germline CDR1 KGHSH, CDR2 LQKENI. CDR3 length equals 15 residues. CDR3 nucleotides: TGTGCCAGCTCTCCACCATCAGCGGGACAAGAGACCCAGTACTTC. This translates into CASSPPSAGQETQYF.

The gene calls are TRBV5-1 and TRBJ1-3; weak D call: TRBD1 (5 bases). There are 15 residues in the CDR3. Germline CDR1 is SGHRS and CDR2 is YFSETQ. V was pared by 1 base and J by 4 bases, with 12 bases between. The CDR3 protein is CASSLRQGSGNTIYF. In DNA, the CDR3 is TGCGCCAGCAGCTTGAGGCAGGGATCCGGAAACACCATATATTTT.

The chain employs TRBV5-4 and TRBJ2-5; TRBD2 agrees at 15 bases. Trimming removed 3 bases from V and 0 bases from J; junction bases left unmatched: 3. CDR3 length equals 17 residues. Germline-derived CDR1 and CDR2 are SGHNT and YYREEE (reference sequence). In DNA, the CDR3 is TGTGCCAGCAGCTGGGGGACTAGCGGGGGGTACCAAGAGACCCAGTACTTC. Translating gives CASSWGTSGGYQETQYF.

CDR3: CASRKQQGTNTEAFF. The CDR3 DNA reads as TGTGCCAGCCGCAAACAACAGGGAACGAACACTGAAGCTTTCTTT. V usage is TRBV28 and J usage is TRBJ1-1; maybe TRBD1 (6 bases). With 8 bases removed from V and 1 base from J, the gap between germline ends came to 17 bases. Germline V gene lookup returns CDR1 MDHEN and CDR2 SYDVKM. The CDR3 length is 15 residues.

On this clone itself: This sample includes further DNA sequences coding for the same CDR3. This chain uses TRBV30 with TRBJ2-7; D remains unclear. Germline assignment: CDR1 GTSNPN and CDR2 SVGIG (reference sequence). The CDR3 spans 11 residues. The germline V and J ends were trimmed by 0 bases and 5 bases, with 5 bases remaining between them. The chain's CDR3 is CAWSVLNEQYF. In nucleotides, the CDR3 is TGTGCCTGGAGTGTACTAAACGAGCAGTACTTC.

The chain couples TRBV19 to TRBJ1-1; D remains unclear. The germline V and J ends were trimmed by 3 bases and 6 bases, with 14 bases remaining between them. The CDR3 spans 14 residues. Germline assignment: CDR1 LNHDA and CDR2 SQIVND (reference sequence). The CDR3 loop is CASSMTGSRPEAFF. The CDR3 DNA is TGTGCCAGTAGTATGACGGGTAGTAGGCCTGAAGCTTTCTTT.

V and J are TRBV30 and TRBJ1-5, with D possibly being TRBD1 (5 bases). The germline gives CDR1 GTSNPN, CDR2 SVGIG (reference sequence). This CDR3 is built from 14 residues. V was shortened by 3 bases and J by 4 bases, with 13 bases between the two germline ends. CDR3 bases: TGTGCCTGGAGACGAGACAGTGGAAATCAGCCCCAGCATTTT. Amino acids: CAWRRDSGNQPQHF.

This sequence joins TRBV4-2 and TRBJ2-1; TRBD2 agrees at 8 bases. The germline V gene has CDR1 LGHNA and CDR2 YNFKEQ. The CDR3 has 17 amino acids. J lost 0 bases, V lost 1 base, and 5 bases had no gene match. In DNA form, the CDR3 reads TGTGCCAGCAGCCAAGGACTAGCGAGCTCCTCCTACAATGAGCAGTTCTTC. Its protein product is CASSQGLASSSYNEQFF.

This clone was detected once. The chain combines TRBV7-2 with TRBJ2-7; D unresolved. Germline values: CDR1 SGHTA, CDR2 FQGNSA. The CDR3 consists of 14 residues. Between the trimmed V and J ends, which lost 3 bases and 2 bases, there was a span of 11 bases. In DNA form, the CDR3 reads TGTGCCAGCAGCTTCGCGATCTCAACCTACGAGCAGTACTTC. Encoded protein: CASSFAISTYEQYF.

This clone was picked up one time. This sequence joins TRBV6-6 and TRBJ1-1; 9 nucleotides agree with TRBD1. Germline CDR1 is MNHNY and CDR2 is SVGAGI (reference sequence). CDR3 length: 13 residues. V dropped 5 bases and J dropped 8; count of bases not matched to a gene: 6. CDR3 amino acids: CASSRDRGREAFF. CDR3 sequence (DNA): TGTGCCAGCAGTCGAGACAGGGGGAGGGAAGCTTTCTTT.

The gene calls are TRBV27 and TRBJ1-2; perhaps TRBD1 as D (6 bases). The CDR3 consists of 13 residues. With 3 bases removed from V and 4 bases from J, the gap between germline ends came to 9 bases. Germline V gene lookup returns CDR1 MNHEY and CDR2 SMNVEV (reference sequence). The CDR3 loop is CASSFGGAYGYTF. As DNA, the CDR3 is TGTGCCAGCAGTTTCGGGGGGGCCTATGGCTACACCTTC.

The genes are TRBV28 and TRBJ1-3, with D possibly matching TRBD1 (5 bases). V shed 6 bases and J shed 0 bases, with 12 bases lying between them. Germline lookup yields CDR1 MDHEN and CDR2 SYDVKM. The CDR3 is 15 residues long. Here the CDR3 reads CASSWGGTSGNTIYF. Written as DNA, the CDR3 is TGTGCCAGCAGCTGGGGAGGGACCTCTGGAAACACCATATATTTT. Using reference TRBV28 and TRBJ1-3 for the parts outside the CDR3, the full variable domain is DVKVTQSSRYLVKRTGEKVFLECVQDMDHENMFWYRQDPGLGLRLIYFSYDVKMKEKGDIPEGYSVSREKKERFSLILESASTNQTSMYLCASSWGGTSGNTIYFGEGSWLTVV.

This chain connects TRBV5-1 to TRBJ1-4; D is uncertain. The CDR3 is made up of 17 amino acids. From germline, CDR1 is SGHRS and CDR2 YFSETQ. Trimming took off 5 bases at V and 7 bases at J, with 24 bases between the two ends. DNA for the CDR3: TGCGCCAGCAGAACTTCGGAACTGGTCGGATCGGGTGAAAAACTGTTTTTT. Translation gives CASRTSELVGSGEKLFF. Looking up the rest from reference TRBV5-1 and TRBJ1-4 gives the full variable domain: KAGVTQTPRYLIKTRGQQVTLSCSPISGHRSVSWYQQTPGQGLQFLFEYFSETQRNKGNFPGRFSGRQFSNSRSEMNVSTLELGDSALYLCASRTSELVGSGEKLFFGSGTQLSVL.

The chain has TRBV5-1 and TRBJ2-1; TRBD2 matches 8 bases. Trimming removed 2 bases from V and 3 bases from J; junction bases left unmatched: 13. There are 18 residues in the CDR3. Germline values: CDR1 SGHRS, CDR2 YFSETQ. The CDR3 protein is CASSFPGGGRRFYNEQFF. DNA of the CDR3: TGCGCCAGCAGCTTCCCTGGGGGCGGGAGGCGCTTCTACAATGAGCAGTTCTTC.

V usage is TRBV29-1 and J usage is TRBJ1-4; no definite D call. Germline CDR1 and CDR2: SQVTM and ANQGSEA. V lost 7 bases and J 0 bases, leaving 9 bases between the germline ends. The CDR3 runs to 13 residues. The CDR3 sequence is CSAFFATNEKLFF. CDR3 DNA: TGCAGCGCCTTCTTTGCAACTAATGAAAAACTGTTTTTT.

The chain combines TRBV28 with TRBJ2-7, with D possibly being TRBD1 (5 bases). Germline CDR1 is MDHEN and CDR2 is SYDVKM. Between the trimmed V and J ends, which lost 5 bases and 7 bases, there was a span of 12 bases. The CDR3 totals 12 residues. CDR3: CASSPGLREQYF. The CDR3 bases are TGTGCCAGCAGTCCAGGGCTCAGGGAGCAGTACTTC.

The V gene is TRBV14, the J gene TRBJ1-6, with 10 bases that match TRBD1. Germline V gene sequence: CDR1 SGHDN, CDR2 FVKESK. The CDR3 is 17 amino acids. Losses at the gene ends were 5 bases for V and 9 bases for J; bases not matched to a gene: 13. For the CDR3, the DNA is TGTGCCAGCAGCACCCCCACGACAGGGGGCTCGGGTTCACCCCTCCACTTT. Translating it yields CASSTPTTGGSGSPLHF.

The chain joins TRBV7-6 to TRBJ2-2, with TRBD2 as a possible D gene (6 bases). V was cut by 1 base and J by 2 bases, with 11 bases left in between. This CDR3 spans 16 amino acids. CDR1 SGHVS and CDR2 FNYEAQ come from the germline V gene. In nucleotides, the CDR3 is TGTGCCAGCAGCTTAGGTGTGGGGGGAAACACCGGGGAGCTGTTTTTT. Residues: CASSLGVGGNTGELFF. The variable domain in full, with the rest retrieved from reference TRBV7-6 and TRBJ2-2, is GAGVSQSPRYKVTKRGQDVALRCDPISGHVSLYWYRQALGQGPEFLTYFNYEAQQDKSGLPNDRFSAERPEGSISTLTIQRTEQRDSAMYRCASSLGVGGNTGELFFGEGSRLTVL.

This chain joins TRBV28 and TRBJ1-5, with a tentative D call TRBD1 (6 bases). The germline gives CDR1 MDHEN, CDR2 SYDVKM. Trimming left V 5 bases short and J 5 bases short, with 22 bases between. CDR3 length: 17 residues. This chain's CDR3 is CASSPSTHRVGYQPQHF. CDR3 nucleotides: TGTGCCAGCAGTCCCTCTACTCACAGGGTTGGATATCAGCCCCAGCATTTT. Full variable domain (remainder filled in from reference TRBV28 and TRBJ1-5): DVKVTQSSRYLVKRTGEKVFLECVQDMDHENMFWYRQDPGLGLRLIYFSYDVKMKEKGDIPEGYSVSREKKERFSLILESASTNQTSMYLCASSPSTHRVGYQPQHFGDGTRLSIL.

This clone has only one observation. The gene calls are TRBV11-3 and TRBJ2-7; D might be TRBD2 (6 bases). The CDR3 sequence is 15 residues long. Trimming cost V 3 bases and J 5 bases, with 17 bases left between them. Germline V gene lookup returns CDR1 SGHNT and CDR2 YENEEA. CDR3 loop: CASSLGVGGPDEQYF. CDR3 nucleotides: TGTGCCAGCAGCTTGGGGGTGGGGGGTCCCGACGAGCAGTACTTC.

The V and J genes are TRBV4-2 and TRBJ1-6; D is ambiguous. The CDR3 is made up of 15 amino acids. The ends were cut back, 4 bases at V and 9 bases at J, with 16 bases in the middle. The germline V gene encodes CDR1 LGHNA and CDR2 YNFKEQ. CDR3: CASSRERGFGSPLHF. CDR3 DNA sequence: TGTGCCAGCAGCCGCGAGAGAGGGTTTGGTTCACCCCTCCACTTT.

This clone was observed once. The J gene is TRBJ2-1, the V gene TRBV2, with 11 bases that match TRBD2. The CDR3 is 17 amino acids. Germline V gene data show CDR1 as SNHLY and CDR2 as FYNNEI. The J segment lost 4 bases and the V segment lost 4 bases, leaving 9 bases of the junction unmatched. CDR3 sequence: CASSASPSGRRYNEQFF. CDR3 nucleotide sequence: TGTGCCAGCAGTGCCTCGCCTAGCGGGAGGAGATACAATGAGCAGTTCTTC. Supplemented by reference TRBV2 and TRBJ2-1, the full variable domain reads EPEVTQTPSHQVTQMGQEVILRCVPISNHLYFYWYRQILGQKVEFLVSFYNNEISEKSEIFDDQFSVERPDGSNFTLKIRSTKLEDSAMYFCASSASPSGRRYNEQFFGPGTRLTVL.

V and J are TRBV10-1 and TRBJ2-7; perhaps TRBD2 as D (6 bases). V was pared by 3 bases and J by 3 bases, with 12 bases between. The CDR3 totals 14 residues. Germline CDR1 and CDR2: WNHNN and SYGVQD (reference sequence). The CDR3 region is CASSDGGSHYEQYF. The CDR3 coding sequence is TGCGCCAGCAGTGACGGGGGATCCCACTACGAGCAGTACTTC.

The table lists this clone with a few counts. The rearrangement joins TRBV7-8 to TRBJ2-7; D unclear. Germline V gene data show CDR1 as SGHVS and CDR2 as FQNEAQ. The CDR3 extends over 14 amino acids. Trimming pared 1 base from V and 6 bases from J, leaving 13 bases between. The CDR3, as DNA: TGTGCCAGCAGCTTAGGAGTGGGCCCAGCCGAGCAGTACTTC. This sequence encodes CASSLGVGPAEQYF.

The chain combines TRBV5-4 with TRBJ1-1; D unresolved. CDR1 SGHNT and CDR2 YYREEE come from the germline V gene (reference sequence). The CDR3 loop spans 15 amino acids. The V and J ends lost 0 bases and 0 bases respectively, with 9 bases between them. For the CDR3, the DNA is TGTGCCAGCAGCTTGGAATTGAGTATGAACACTGAAGCTTTCTTT. Translating gives CASSLELSMNTEAFF.

This chain links TRBV10-3 with TRBJ2-3, with 10 bases lining up with TRBD2. There are 14 residues in the CDR3. Germline CDR1 reads ENHRY; CDR2 reads SYGVKD. Trimming at V came to 10 bases and at J to 4 bases, leaving 8 bases not matched to a gene. CDR3 DNA: TGTGCCAGCCAGCGGGAGGGCCTCCCAGATACGCAGTATTTT. Translating gives CASQREGLPDTQYF.